The 27 T cell receptor beta chains in this list originate from one sample, sequenced in a study of OX40 agonist ivuxolimab in advanced cancers. Using immunoSEQ multiplex PCR, the repertoire was profiled, and TCRdb retains in-frame clones only, with some absent. The top ten clones hold around 1.6% of a sample with more than 85,000 clones, roughly 88% of them seen once. The source was CD4+ or CD8+ T cells sorted from blood, collected in a trial of the OX40 agonist ivuxolimab. The receptors were gathered from an adult with an advanced solid tumor such as melanoma, head and neck, liver or kidney cancer.

The CDR3 spells CASSLGQDSYGANVLTF. CDR3 in DNA: TGTGCCAGCAGCTTAGGTCAGGACAGTTATGGGGCCAACGTCCTGACTTTC. The chain couples TRBV11-2 to TRBJ2-6; the D gene is possibly TRBD1 (6 bases). CDR3 length equals 17 residues. Germline V gene sequence: CDR1 SGHAT, CDR2 FQNNGV. V lost 1 base and J 3 bases, leaving 13 bases between the germline ends.

This chain joins TRBV19 and TRBJ2-7; no firm D call. The germline V gene encodes CDR1 LNHDA and CDR2 SQIVND (reference sequence). Trimming shortened V by 5 bases and J by 1 base, and 18 bases separated the two germline ends. This CDR3 has 16 amino acids. The CDR3 loop reads CASSLMTWGTSYEQYF. DNA of the CDR3: TGTGCCAGTAGTCTTATGACCTGGGGAACGTCCTACGAGCAGTACTTC.

The genes are TRBV5-1 and TRBJ2-1; 8 bases match TRBD1. V lost 4 bases, J lost 0 bases, and 15 bases stayed unmatched. Per the germline V gene, CDR1 is SGHRS and CDR2 is YFSETQ. This CDR3 contains 19 residues. Written as DNA, the CDR3 is TGCGCCAGCAGCCCCCGGGACAGAAGACAGGGGAGCTCCTACAATGAGCAGTTCTTC. Encoded protein: CASSPRDRRQGSSYNEQFF.

The sample holds a few counts of this clone. CDR3 DNA sequence: TGTGCCAGCATCCGGGACAGGGGGGAAGATACGCAGTATTTT. As protein: CASIRDRGEDTQYF. The chain carries TRBV11-1 and TRBJ2-3, with 11 bases fitting TRBD1. Germline CDR1 SGHAT, CDR2 FQDESV (reference sequence). The CDR3 totals 14 residues. V trimming: 7 bases; J trimming: 5 bases; junction bases outside the gene matches: 5.

This chain uses TRBV4-3 with TRBJ1-2; TRBD1 matches 9 bases. The CDR3 has 16 amino acids. V lost 6 bases to trimming and J lost 3 bases; unmatched junction nucleotides: 11. Germline V gives CDR1 LGHNA, CDR2 YSLEER. The CDR3 loop is CASRLRDRDGDYGYTF. CDR3 bases: TGCGCCAGCAGACTTAGGGACAGGGACGGAGACTATGGCTACACCTTC.

The genes are TRBV9 and TRBJ1-2; D remains unclear. The CDR3 spans 14 residues. Per the germline V gene, CDR1 is SGDLS and CDR2 is YYNGEE. V lost 4 bases and J lost 1, with 11 bases in between. The CDR3 spells CASSPQGSNYGYTF. In DNA form, the CDR3 reads TGTGCCAGCAGCCCCCAAGGTAGTAACTATGGCTACACCTTC.

The chain employs TRBV7-2 and TRBJ1-2; D may be TRBD1 (5 bases). CDR1 SGHTA and CDR2 FQGNSA come from the germline V gene. The CDR3 loop spans 15 amino acids. V dropped 5 bases and J dropped 2 bases, with 15 bases sitting between them. CDR3 in amino acids: CASSLTRRQNYGYTF. The CDR3 nucleotides are TGTGCCAGCAGCCTAACAAGAAGACAGAACTATGGCTACACCTTC.

V is TRBV6-1 and J is TRBJ1-1, with D tentatively TRBD1 (6 bases). CDR1 MNHNS and CDR2 SASEGT come from the germline V gene. The V end lost 5 bases, the J end lost 8 bases, and 9 bases lay between the germline ends. This CDR3 contains 11 residues. CDR3 in amino acids: CASSRTGEAFF. CDR3 coding DNA: TGTGCCAGCAGTCGAACAGGGGAAGCTTTCTTT.

This chain links TRBV2 with TRBJ2-1; 8 bases agree with TRBD1. The CDR3 covers 15 residues. Germline V lookup: CDR1 SNHLY, CDR2 FYNNEI. V trimming: 6 bases; J trimming: 9 bases; junction bases outside the gene matches: 13. The CDR3 coding sequence is TGTGCCAGCAGCTTCCCAGGGGGCCGTAATGTTGAGCAGTTCTTC. It specifies CASSFPGGRNVEQFF.

CDR3 region: CASSQEGGLNTGELFF. As DNA, the CDR3 is TGCGCCAGCAGCCAAGAGGGGGGTTTGAACACCGGGGAGCTGTTTTTT. This chain uses TRBV4-3 with TRBJ2-2; tentatively, D is TRBD2 (6 bases). Trimming shortened V by 0 bases and J by 1 base, and 9 bases separated the two germline ends. CDR1 is LGHNA, CDR2 YSLEER, per germline. The CDR3 has 16 amino acids.

J is TRBJ2-3 and V is TRBV11-3; D remains ambiguous. The V and J ends lost 0 bases and 2 bases respectively, with 3 bases between them. This CDR3 contains 13 residues. Germline-derived CDR1 and CDR2 are SGHNT and YENEEA. This chain's CDR3 is CASSLETTDTQYF. The CDR3 bases are TGTGCCAGCAGCTTAGAGACCACAGATACGCAGTATTTT. The entire variable domain, with the rest obtained from reference TRBV11-3 and TRBJ2-3, is as follows: EAGVVQSPRYKIIEKKQPVAFWCNPISGHNTLYWYLQNLGQGPELLIRYENEEAVDDSQLPKDRFSAERLKGVDSTLKIQPAELGDSAVYLCASSLETTDTQYFGPGTRLTVL.

This chain connects TRBV4-2 to TRBJ2-1; 7 nucleotides agree with TRBD1. The CDR3 contains 21 residues. Trimming removed 4 bases from V and 8 bases from J; junction bases left unmatched: 29. Germline assignment: CDR1 LGHNA and CDR2 YNFKEQ. The CDR3 spells CASSRQRPGGGNRFIVDEQFF. The CDR3 DNA follows: TGTGCCAGCAGCCGACAACGACCAGGGGGTGGGAACCGGTTTATCGTGGATGAGCAGTTCTTC.

This chain links TRBV11-2 with TRBJ2-2; TRBD2 aligns across 7 bases. The CDR3 consists of 17 residues. J was trimmed by 4 bases and V by 2 bases; bases with no gene match: 10. Germline assignment: CDR1 SGHAT and CDR2 FQNNGV. The CDR3 protein is CASSLTPGLAGTGELFF. DNA for the CDR3: TGTGCCAGCAGCTTAACTCCGGGATTAGCGGGCACCGGGGAGCTGTTTTTT.

V and J are TRBV7-3 and TRBJ2-7; no clear D gene. Germline V gene data show CDR1 as SGHTA and CDR2 as FQGTGA. Trimming stripped 1 base from V and 1 base from J, with 5 bases between. CDR3 size: 13 residues. The CDR3 DNA reads TGTGCCAGCAGCTTAAGTCTGTCCTACGAGCAGTACTTC. Translated: CASSLSLSYEQYF.

The chain couples TRBV5-4 to TRBJ2-1, with TRBD1 as a possible D gene (6 bases). The germline V and J ends were trimmed by 2 bases and 8 bases, with 17 bases remaining between them. The CDR3 length is 15 residues. The germline V gene has CDR1 SGHNT and CDR2 YYREEE (reference sequence). The CDR3 spells CASSLNRVPSDEQFF. The CDR3 DNA is TGTGCCAGCAGCTTAAACAGGGTACCCTCCGATGAGCAGTTCTTC.

V gene TRBV11-3 combines with J gene TRBJ2-5; possible D gene TRBD1, 6 bases. Trimming pared 1 base from V and 0 bases from J, leaving 15 bases between. CDR3 length: 17 amino acids. The V gene's germline CDR1 is SGHNT and CDR2 YENEEA. In DNA, the CDR3 is TGTGCCAGCAGCTTAGGCTTTTCCGACAGGTACCAAGAGACCCAGTACTTC. Translated, it gives CASSLGFSDRYQETQYF.

V usage is TRBV7-8 and J usage is TRBJ2-5, with unresolved D. Germline V CDR1 and CDR2: SGHVS, FQNEAQ. Trimming removed 5 bases from V and 5 bases from J, with 15 bases in between. This CDR3 has 14 amino acids. CDR3 DNA sequence: TGTGCCAGCAGCCCGTCGGTGGTTCGCGAGACCCAGTACTTC. This gives the protein CASSPSVVRETQYF.

This clone was seen once. The rearrangement uses TRBV4-2 and TRBJ1-1; 8 bases fit TRBD1. The germline V gene has CDR1 LGHNA and CDR2 YNFKEQ. This CDR3 is built from 15 residues. After removal of 4 bases from V and 1 base from J, the junction contained 5 bases not matched to a gene. In nucleotides, the CDR3 is TGTGCCAGCAGCCTCCGACAGGGGCCGAACACTGAAGCTTTCTTT. Its protein product is CASSLRQGPNTEAFF.

This chain joins TRBV7-2 and TRBJ1-3; D remains unclear. Between the trimmed V and J ends, which lost 5 bases and 1 base, there was a span of 6 bases. Germline V CDR1 and CDR2: SGHTA, FQGNSA. CDR3 length: 13 amino acids. This CDR3 is CASSVGSGNTIYF. The CDR3 DNA is TGTGCCAGCAGCGTCGGATCTGGAAACACCATATATTTT.

A few counts support this clone. The CDR3 bases are TGTGCCAGCAGCGGCGGACAGGAGAACACTGAAGCTTTCTTT. Translated, it gives CASSGGQENTEAFF. The rearrangement links TRBV9 to TRBJ1-1; 7 bases line up with TRBD1. The CDR3 contains 14 residues. J gave up 1 base and V 3 bases, and 3 bases lay outside the gene matches. Germline CDR1 and CDR2: SGDLS and YYNGEE.

The genes are TRBV11-1 and TRBJ2-2; TRBD1 or TRBD2 may be the D gene (5 bases each). V was shortened by 2 bases and J by 6 bases, with 10 bases between the two germline ends. This CDR3 has 14 amino acids. The germline V gene encodes CDR1 SGHAT and CDR2 FQDESV (reference sequence). The CDR3 is CASSLTGGPGELFF. DNA of the CDR3: TGTGCCAGCAGCTTAACTGGGGGACCCGGGGAGCTGTTTTTT.

The V gene is TRBV6-5, the J gene TRBJ2-5; 7 bases fit TRBD2. This CDR3 contains 13 residues. V dropped 5 bases and J dropped 4; count of bases not matched to a gene: 4. Germline lookup yields CDR1 MNHEY and CDR2 SVGAGI. The CDR3 nucleotides read TGTGCCAGCAGTCGGGGGGTGGGAGAGACCCAGTACTTC. Translated, it gives CASSRGVGETQYF.

The chain links TRBV5-1 to TRBJ2-5; tentative D call: TRBD1 (7 bases). V was pared by 3 bases and J by 2 bases, with 11 bases between. This CDR3 comprises 14 residues. CDR1 SGHRS and CDR2 YFSETQ come from the germline V gene. DNA of the CDR3: TGCGCCAGCAGCTGGGGGGACAGTCAAGAGACCCAGTACTTC. Protein product: CASSWGDSQETQYF.

A few counts support this clone. For the CDR3, the DNA is TGTGCCAGCAGTTTATACAGGGGGCTTAGAGGGGCCCGGGAGCAGTTCTTC. Translated, it gives CASSLYRGLRGAREQFF. This sequence joins TRBV28 and TRBJ2-1; TRBD1 matches 9 bases. Germline values: CDR1 MDHEN, CDR2 SYDVKM. The CDR3 length is 17 residues. V shed 1 base and J 10 bases; nucleotides not matched to a gene: 14.

The gene calls are TRBV7-2 and TRBJ2-7, with 10 bases fitting TRBD1. This CDR3 is built from 14 residues. J was trimmed by 6 bases and V by 5 bases; bases with no gene match: 7. Germline CDR1 and CDR2: SGHTA and FQGNSA. The CDR3 is CASSIWTGGSEQYF. CDR3 sequence (DNA): TGTGCCAGCAGCATCTGGACAGGGGGTTCCGAGCAGTACTTC.

This CDR3 reads CASRGPYSGGNNEQFF. CDR3 DNA: TGTGCCAGCAGGGGACCTTATTCGGGAGGCAACAATGAGCAGTTCTTC. The rearrangement joins TRBV2 to TRBJ2-1; 7 positions match TRBD2. Germline CDR1 reads SNHLY; CDR2 reads FYNNEI. The CDR3 runs to 16 residues. Losses at the gene ends were 6 bases for V and 5 bases for J; bases not matched to a gene: 13. Full variable domain (outside the CDR3, taken from reference TRBV2 and TRBJ2-1): EPEVTQTPSHQVTQMGQEVILRCVPISNHLYFYWYRQILGQKVEFLVSFYNNEISEKSEIFDDQFSVERPDGSNFTLKIRSTKLEDSAMYFCASRGPYSGGNNEQFFGPGTRLTVL.

The rearrangement joins TRBV9 to TRBJ1-2; TRBD1 matches at 9 bases. V gave up 3 bases and J gave up 4 bases; unmatched junction bases: 7. Germline CDR1 is SGDLS and CDR2 is YYNGEE. CDR3 size: 15 residues. CDR3: CASSDTGQGLYGYTF. The CDR3 DNA reads TGTGCCAGCAGCGACACCGGACAGGGGCTCTATGGCTACACCTTC.